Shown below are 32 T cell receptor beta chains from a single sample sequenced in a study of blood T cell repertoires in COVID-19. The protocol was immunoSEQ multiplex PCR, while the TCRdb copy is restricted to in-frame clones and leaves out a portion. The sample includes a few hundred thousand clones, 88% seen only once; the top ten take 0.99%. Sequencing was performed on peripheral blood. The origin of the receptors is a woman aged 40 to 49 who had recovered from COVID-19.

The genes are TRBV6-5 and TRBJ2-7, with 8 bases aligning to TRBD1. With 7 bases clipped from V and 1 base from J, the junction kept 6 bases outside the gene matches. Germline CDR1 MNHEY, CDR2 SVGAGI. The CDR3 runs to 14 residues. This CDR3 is CASTDRGKSYEQYF. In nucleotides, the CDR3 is TGTGCCAGCACCGACAGGGGTAAATCCTACGAGCAGTACTTC.

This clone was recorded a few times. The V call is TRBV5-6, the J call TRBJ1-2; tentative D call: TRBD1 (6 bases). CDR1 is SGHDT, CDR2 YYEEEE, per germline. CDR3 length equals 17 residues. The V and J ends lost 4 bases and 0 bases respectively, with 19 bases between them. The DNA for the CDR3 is TGTGCCAGCAGCCCGCGACCCGACAGGCGAGCTAACTATGGCTACACCTTC. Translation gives CASSPRPDRRANYGYTF.

The CDR3 reads CASSPGGGPDTQYF. CDR3 bases: TGTGCCAGCAGCCCCGGGGGAGGGCCCGATACGCAGTATTTT. The J gene is TRBJ2-3, the V gene TRBV3-1 (or the pseudogene TRBV3-2), with 7 nucleotides matching TRBD2. Unmatched junction bases numbered 7, after V lost 4 bases and J lost 6 bases. CDR1 is LGHDT and CDR2 is YNNKEL in the germline V gene (reference sequence). The CDR3 consists of 14 residues.

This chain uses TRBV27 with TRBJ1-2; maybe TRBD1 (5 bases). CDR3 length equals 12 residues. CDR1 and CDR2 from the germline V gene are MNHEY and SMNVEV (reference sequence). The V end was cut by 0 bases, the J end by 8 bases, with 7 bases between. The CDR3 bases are TGTGCCAGCAGTTTATCGGGGGGAGGCTACACCTTC. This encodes CASSLSGGGYTF.

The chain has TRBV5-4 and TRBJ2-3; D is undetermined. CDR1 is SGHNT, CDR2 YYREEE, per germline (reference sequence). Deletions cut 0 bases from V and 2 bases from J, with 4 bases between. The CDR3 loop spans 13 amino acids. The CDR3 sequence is CASSLVYTDTQYF. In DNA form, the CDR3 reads TGTGCCAGCAGCTTGGTGTACACAGATACGCAGTATTTT. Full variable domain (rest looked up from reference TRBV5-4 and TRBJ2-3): ETGVTQSPTHLIKTRGQQVTLRCSSQSGHNTVSWYQQALGQGPQFIFQYYREEENGRGNFPPRFSGLQFPNYSSELNVNALELDDSALYLCASSLVYTDTQYFGPGTRLTVL.

DNA of the CDR3: TGTGCCAGCAGCTTAATTGGCAGATACGAGCAGTACTTC. As protein: CASSLIGRYEQYF. The chain combines TRBV7-2 with TRBJ2-7; no firm D call. The V end was cut by 2 bases, the J end by 4 bases, with 9 bases between. The CDR3 has 13 residues. The germline gives CDR1 SGHTA, CDR2 FQGNSA.

The CDR3 DNA reads TGTGCCAGCAGTCAACCGGGACAGGGAATCGAACAGCCCCAGCATTTT. It codes for CASSQPGQGIEQPQHF. This chain joins TRBV6-6 and TRBJ1-5; TRBD1 matches 9 bases. The length of the CDR3 is 16 residues. Unmatched junction bases numbered 12, after V lost 5 bases and J lost 7 bases. Germline V lookup: CDR1 MNHNY, CDR2 SVGAGI (reference sequence).

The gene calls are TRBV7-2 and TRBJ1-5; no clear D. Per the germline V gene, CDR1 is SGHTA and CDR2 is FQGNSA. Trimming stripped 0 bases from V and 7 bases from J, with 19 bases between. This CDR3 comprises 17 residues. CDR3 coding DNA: TGTGCCAGCAGCTTAGCCACAGCCACCCAGCTTCGACAGCCCCAGCATTTT. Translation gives CASSLATATQLRQPQHF.

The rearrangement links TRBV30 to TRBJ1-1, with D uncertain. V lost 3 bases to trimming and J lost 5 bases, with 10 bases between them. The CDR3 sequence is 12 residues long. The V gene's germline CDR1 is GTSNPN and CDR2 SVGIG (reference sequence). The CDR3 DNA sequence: TGTGCCTGGAGCCCCTCGGGGACTGAAGCTTTCTTT. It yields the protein CAWSPSGTEAFF.

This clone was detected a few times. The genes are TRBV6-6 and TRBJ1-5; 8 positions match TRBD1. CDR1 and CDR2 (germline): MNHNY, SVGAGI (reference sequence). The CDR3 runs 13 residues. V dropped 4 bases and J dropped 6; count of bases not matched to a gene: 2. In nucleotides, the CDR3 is TGTGCCAGCAGTTCACAGGGGGGTCAGCCCCAGCATTTT. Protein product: CASSSQGGQPQHF.

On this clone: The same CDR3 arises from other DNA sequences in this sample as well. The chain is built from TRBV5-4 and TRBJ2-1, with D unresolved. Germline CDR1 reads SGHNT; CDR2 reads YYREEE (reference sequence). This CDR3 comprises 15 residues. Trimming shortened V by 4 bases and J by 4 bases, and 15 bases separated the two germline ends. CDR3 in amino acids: CASSPAASSYNEQFF. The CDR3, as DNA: TGTGCCAGCAGCCCGGCGGCTAGTTCTTACAATGAGCAGTTCTTC.

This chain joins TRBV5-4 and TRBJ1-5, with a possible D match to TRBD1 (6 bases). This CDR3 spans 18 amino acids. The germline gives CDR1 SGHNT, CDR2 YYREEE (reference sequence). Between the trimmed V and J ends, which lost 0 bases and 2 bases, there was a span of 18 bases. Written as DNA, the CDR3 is TGTGCCAGCAGCTTGGGCCCCCGGACAGCTGGGGGCAATCAGCCCCAGCATTTT. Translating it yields CASSLGPRTAGGNQPQHF.

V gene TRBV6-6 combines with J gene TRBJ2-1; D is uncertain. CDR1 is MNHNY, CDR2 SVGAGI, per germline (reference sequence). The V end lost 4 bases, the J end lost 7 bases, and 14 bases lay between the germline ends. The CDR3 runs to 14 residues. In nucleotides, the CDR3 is TGTGCCAGCAGTTCGAGGAGAGACGGGAATGAGCAGTTCTTC. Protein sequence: CASSSRRDGNEQFF.

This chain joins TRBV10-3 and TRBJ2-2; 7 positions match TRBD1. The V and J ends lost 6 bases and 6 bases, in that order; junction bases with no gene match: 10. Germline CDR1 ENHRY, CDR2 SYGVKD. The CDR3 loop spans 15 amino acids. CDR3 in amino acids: CAIRRTGAVAGELFF. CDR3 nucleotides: TGTGCCATCAGGAGAACAGGGGCGGTAGCCGGGGAGCTGTTTTTT.

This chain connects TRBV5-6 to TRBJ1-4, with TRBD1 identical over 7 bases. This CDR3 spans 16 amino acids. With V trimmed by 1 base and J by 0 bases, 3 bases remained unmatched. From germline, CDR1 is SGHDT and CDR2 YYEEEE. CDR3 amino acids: CASSLYRGPTNEKLFF. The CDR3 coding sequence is TGTGCCAGCAGCTTGTACAGGGGTCCAACTAATGAAAAACTGTTTTTT.

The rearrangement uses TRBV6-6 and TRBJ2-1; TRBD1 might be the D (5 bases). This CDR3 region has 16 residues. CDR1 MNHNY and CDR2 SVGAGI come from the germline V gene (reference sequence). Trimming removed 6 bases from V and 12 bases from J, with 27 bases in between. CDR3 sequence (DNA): TGTGCCAGCAGCCTCACTGGGGCGGAAGGGATTTCGGGGCAGTTCTTC. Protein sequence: CASSLTGAEGISGQFF.

CDR3 coding DNA: TGTGCCAGCAGCCAAGATTTGGCAAATGAGCAGTTCTTC. This gives the protein CASSQDLANEQFF. The chain employs TRBV3-1 (or the pseudogene TRBV3-2) and TRBJ2-1; unclear D gene. With 0 bases removed from V and 7 bases from J, the gap between germline ends came to 7 bases. The CDR3 contains 13 residues. CDR1 is LGHDT, CDR2 YNNKEL, per germline (reference sequence).

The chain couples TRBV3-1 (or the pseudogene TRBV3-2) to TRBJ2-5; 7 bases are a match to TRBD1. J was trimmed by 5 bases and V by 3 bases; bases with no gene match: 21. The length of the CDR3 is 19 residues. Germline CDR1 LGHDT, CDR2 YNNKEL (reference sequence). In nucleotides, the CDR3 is TGTGCCAGCAGCCAGGTTTTCGGGGACAGTGGACCTCCTCCGGAGACCCAGTACTTC. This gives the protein CASSQVFGDSGPPPETQYF.

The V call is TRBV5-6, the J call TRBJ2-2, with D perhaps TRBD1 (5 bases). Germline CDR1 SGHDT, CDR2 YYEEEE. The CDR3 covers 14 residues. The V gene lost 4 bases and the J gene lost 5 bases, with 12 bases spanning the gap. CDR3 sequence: CASSPRTSTGELFF. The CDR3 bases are TGTGCCAGCAGCCCACGGACATCTACCGGGGAGCTGTTTTTT.

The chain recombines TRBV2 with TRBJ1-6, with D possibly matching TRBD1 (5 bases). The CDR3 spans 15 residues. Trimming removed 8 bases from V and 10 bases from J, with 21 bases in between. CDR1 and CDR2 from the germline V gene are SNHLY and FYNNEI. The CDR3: CASGYGGGKGSPLHF. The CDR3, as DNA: TGTGCCAGCGGATACGGGGGGGGGAAAGGATCACCCCTCCACTTT.

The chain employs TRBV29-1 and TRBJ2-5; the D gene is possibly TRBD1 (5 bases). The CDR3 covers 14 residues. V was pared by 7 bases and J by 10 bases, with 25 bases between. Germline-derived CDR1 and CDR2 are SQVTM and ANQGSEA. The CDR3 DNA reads TGCAGCGCAGAACCCGGGCAGGGCACAGGTGGCCAGTACTTC. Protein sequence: CSAEPGQGTGGQYF.

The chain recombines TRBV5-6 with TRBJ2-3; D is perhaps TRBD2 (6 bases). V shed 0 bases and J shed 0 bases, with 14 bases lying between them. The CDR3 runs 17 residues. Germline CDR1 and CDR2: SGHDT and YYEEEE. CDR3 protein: CASSLGGWLASTDTQYF. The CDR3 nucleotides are TGTGCCAGCAGCTTGGGGGGCTGGCTAGCGAGCACAGATACGCAGTATTTT.

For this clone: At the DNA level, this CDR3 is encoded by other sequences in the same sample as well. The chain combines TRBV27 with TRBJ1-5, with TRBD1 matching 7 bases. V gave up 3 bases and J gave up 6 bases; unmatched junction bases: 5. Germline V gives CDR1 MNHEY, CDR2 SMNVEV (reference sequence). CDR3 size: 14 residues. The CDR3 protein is CASSFGQGGQPQHF. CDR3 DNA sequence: TGTGCCAGCAGTTTTGGGCAGGGGGGTCAGCCCCAGCATTTT.

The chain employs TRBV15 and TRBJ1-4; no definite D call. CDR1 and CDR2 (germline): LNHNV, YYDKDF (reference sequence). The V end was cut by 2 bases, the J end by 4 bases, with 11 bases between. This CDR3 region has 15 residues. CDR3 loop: CATSRMTSGNEKLFF. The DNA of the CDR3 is TGTGCCACCAGCAGAATGACGTCGGGTAATGAAAAACTGTTTTTT.

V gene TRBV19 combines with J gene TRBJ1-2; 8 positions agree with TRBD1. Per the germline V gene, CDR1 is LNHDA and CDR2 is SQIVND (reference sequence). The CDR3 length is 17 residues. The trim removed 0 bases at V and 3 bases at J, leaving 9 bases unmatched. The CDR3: CASSIDLGQGAHYGYTF. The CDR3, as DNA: TGTGCCAGTAGTATAGATCTAGGGCAGGGGGCCCACTATGGCTACACCTTC. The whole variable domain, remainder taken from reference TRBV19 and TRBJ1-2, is DGGITQSPKYLFRKEGQNVTLSCEQNLNHDAMYWYRQDPGQGLRLIYYSQIVNDFQKGDIAEGYSVSREKKESFPLTVTSAQKNPTAFYLCASSIDLGQGAHYGYTFGSGTRLTVV.

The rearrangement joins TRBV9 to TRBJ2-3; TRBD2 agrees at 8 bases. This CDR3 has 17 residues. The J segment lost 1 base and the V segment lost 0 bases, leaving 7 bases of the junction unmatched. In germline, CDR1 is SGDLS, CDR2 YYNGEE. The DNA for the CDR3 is TGTGCCAGCAGCGTAGAGGGACTAGGGTTTGGCACAGATACGCAGTATTTT. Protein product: CASSVEGLGFGTDTQYF.

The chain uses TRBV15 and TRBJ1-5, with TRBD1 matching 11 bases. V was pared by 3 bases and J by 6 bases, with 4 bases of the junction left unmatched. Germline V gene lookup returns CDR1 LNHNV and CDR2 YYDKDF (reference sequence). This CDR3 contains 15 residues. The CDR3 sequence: CATSRGQGVAQPQHF. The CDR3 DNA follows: TGTGCCACCAGCAGGGGACAGGGGGTGGCTCAGCCCCAGCATTTT.

CDR3 in amino acids: CASSLTGQAAVYEQYF. Written as DNA, the CDR3 is TGTGCCAGCAGCTTAACGGGGCAGGCGGCGGTCTACGAGCAGTACTTC. The chain links TRBV7-3 to TRBJ2-7; a possible D gene is TRBD1 (5 bases). Germline-derived CDR1 and CDR2 are SGHTA and FQGTGA. The CDR3 loop spans 16 amino acids. Trimming pared 0 bases from V and 3 bases from J, leaving 15 bases between. Using reference TRBV7-3 and TRBJ2-7 for the parts outside the CDR3, the full variable domain is GAGVSQTPSNKVTEKGKYVELRCDPISGHTALYWYRQSLGQGPEFLIYFQGTGAADDSGLPNDRFFAVRPEGSVSTLKIQRTERGDSAVYLCASSLTGQAAVYEQYFGPGTRLTVT.

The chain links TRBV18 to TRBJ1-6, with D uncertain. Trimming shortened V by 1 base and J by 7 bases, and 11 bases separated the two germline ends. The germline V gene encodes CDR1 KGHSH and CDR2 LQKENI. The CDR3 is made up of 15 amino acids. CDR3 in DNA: TGTGCCAGCTCACCACAGTCCGCGTCCAATTCACCCCTCCACTTT. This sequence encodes CASSPQSASNSPLHF.

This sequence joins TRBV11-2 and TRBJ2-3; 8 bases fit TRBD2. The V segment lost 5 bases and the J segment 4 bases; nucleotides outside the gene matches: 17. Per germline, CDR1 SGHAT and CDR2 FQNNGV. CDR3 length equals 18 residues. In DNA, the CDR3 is TGTGCCAGCAGCCCACCCCGCGGGGGACTAGGGGTCGCAGATACGCAGTATTTT. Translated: CASSPPRGGLGVADTQYF.

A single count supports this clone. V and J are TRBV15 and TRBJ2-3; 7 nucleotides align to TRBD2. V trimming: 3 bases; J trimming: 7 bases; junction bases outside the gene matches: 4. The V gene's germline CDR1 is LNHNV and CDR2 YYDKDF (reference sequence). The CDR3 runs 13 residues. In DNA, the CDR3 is TGTGCCACCAGCAGGGCTAGCGGCAATACGCAGTATTTT. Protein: CATSRASGNTQYF. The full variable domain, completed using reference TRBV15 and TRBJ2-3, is DAMVIQNPRYQVTQFGKPVTLSCSQTLNHNVMYWYQQKSSQAPKLLFHYYDKDFNNEADTPDNFQSRRPNTSFCFLDIRSPGLGDTAMYLCATSRASGNTQYFGPGTRLTVL.

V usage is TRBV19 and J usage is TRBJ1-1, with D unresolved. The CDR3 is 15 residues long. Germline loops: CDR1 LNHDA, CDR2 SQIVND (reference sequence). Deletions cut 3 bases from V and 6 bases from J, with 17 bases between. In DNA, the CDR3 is TGTGCCAGTAGTATGGCGCGGGCGCCCGTGGCTGAAGCTTTCTTT. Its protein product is CASSMARAPVAEAFF.